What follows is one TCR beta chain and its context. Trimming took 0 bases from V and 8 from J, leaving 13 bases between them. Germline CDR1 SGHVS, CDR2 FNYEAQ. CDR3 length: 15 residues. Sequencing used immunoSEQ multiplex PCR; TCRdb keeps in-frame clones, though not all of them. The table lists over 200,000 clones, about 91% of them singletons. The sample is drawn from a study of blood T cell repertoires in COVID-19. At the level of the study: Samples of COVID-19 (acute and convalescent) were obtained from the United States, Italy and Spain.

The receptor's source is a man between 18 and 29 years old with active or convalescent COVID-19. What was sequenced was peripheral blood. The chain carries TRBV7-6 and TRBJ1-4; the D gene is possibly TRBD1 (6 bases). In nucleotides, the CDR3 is TGTGCCAGCAGCTTAGCATCAGGGGTCGGGGAAAAACTGTTTTTT. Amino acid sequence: CASSLASGVGEKLFF.